One and the same sample provided the 28 T cell receptor beta chains below, sequenced in a study of human T cells and chemical hapten exposure. TCRdb passed the RACE reads through MiXCR, listing each CDR3 protein once. The repertoire consists of 150,000 to 200,000 distinct CDR3 sequences, with more than 12% occurring once and the leading ten covering less than 2%. Time point described: patch test 1, 2 weeks after DPC sensitization. The treatment was: therapeutic diphenylcyclopropenone sensitization with weekly scalp DPC. The specimen comprised whole blood, sampled in connection with sensitization to the hapten diphenylcyclopropenone (DPC). The source is a woman aged 30 to 39 with alopecia areata. Some clones in this sample may be carry-over from other donors' samples.

The table lists this clonotype with a few counts. The chain carries TRBV28 and TRBJ2-3, with a tentative D call TRBD1 (5 bases). The CDR3 spans 14 residues. Germline loops: CDR1 MDHEN, CDR2 SYDVKM. Trimming left V 8 bases short and J 4 bases short, with 16 bases between. CDR3 sequence: CASLPGHRADTQYF. CDR3 bases: TGTGCCAGCTTACCAGGACATAGGGCAGATACGCAGTATTTT. Complete variable domain (other parts from reference TRBV28 and TRBJ2-3): DVKVTQSSRYLVKRTGEKVFLECVQDMDHENMFWYRQDPGLGLRLIYFSYDVKMKEKGDIPEGYSVSREKKERFSLILESASTNQTSMYLCASLPGHRADTQYFGPGTRLTVL.

This clonotype was observed a handful of times. The chain links TRBV5-1 to TRBJ2-3, with D possibly matching TRBD1 (6 bases). From germline, CDR1 is SGHRS and CDR2 YFSETQ. This CDR3 contains 14 residues. Trimming pared 4 bases from V and 0 bases from J, leaving 9 bases between. The chain's CDR3 is CASSTDSSTDTQYF. In DNA form, the CDR3 reads TGCGCCAGCAGCACGGACAGTAGCACAGATACGCAGTATTTT.

Only one count was recorded for this clonotype. V is TRBV3-1 and J is TRBJ1-5; possibly TRBD1 for D (5 bases). The CDR3 totals 16 residues. Trimming took off 4 bases at V and 4 bases at J, with 17 bases between the two ends. Germline CDR1 and CDR2: LGHDT and YNNKEL (reference sequence). The CDR3 protein is CASSPGTSPGNQPQHF. DNA of the CDR3: TGTGCCAGCAGCCCCGGGACCTCCCCTGGAAATCAGCCCCAGCATTTT.

The chain has TRBV28 and TRBJ2-1; D possibly uses TRBD1 or TRBD2 (7 bases each). V lost 5 bases to trimming and J lost 10 bases, with 12 bases between them. CDR1 MDHEN and CDR2 SYDVKM come from the germline V gene. The CDR3 covers 12 residues. The CDR3, as DNA: TGTGCCAGCAGTCAGGGGGGGGAAGAGCAGTTCTTC. Amino acid sequence: CASSQGGEEQFF.

The chain is built from TRBV7-2 and TRBJ2-2; 10 positions agree with TRBD2. Trimming at V came to 7 bases and at J to 1 base, leaving 3 bases not matched to a gene. Per the germline V gene, CDR1 is SGHTA and CDR2 is FQGNSA. The CDR3 is made up of 15 amino acids. The CDR3 sequence is CASTPSGGNTGELFF. CDR3 DNA sequence: TGTGCCAGCACCCCTAGCGGGGGGAACACCGGGGAGCTGTTTTTT. Filled out from reference TRBV7-2 and TRBJ2-2, the complete variable domain reads GAGVSQSPSNKVTEKGKDVELRCDPISGHTALYWYRQSLGQGLEFLIYFQGNSAPDKSGLPSDRFSAERTGGSVSTLTIQRTQQEDSAVYLCASTPSGGNTGELFFGEGSRLTVL.

This clonotype was counted ten times or more. This sequence joins TRBV27 and TRBJ2-2; weak D call: TRBD1 (6 bases). The CDR3 runs 12 residues. V lost 7 bases to trimming and J lost 7 bases, with 10 bases between them. From germline, CDR1 is MNHEY and CDR2 SMNVEV (reference sequence). The CDR3 DNA reads as TGTGCCAGCATACAGGGTAGCGGGGAGCTGTTTTTT. Translated: CASIQGSGELFF.

This chain links TRBV7-9 with TRBJ2-7, with D hard to call. The V end was cut by 1 base, the J end by 0 bases, with 10 bases between. Per the germline V gene, CDR1 is SEHNR and CDR2 is FQNEAQ (reference sequence). CDR3 length: 15 residues. This CDR3 reads CASSLGAHLSYEQYF. The DNA for the CDR3 is TGTGCCAGCAGCTTAGGGGCGCACCTCTCCTACGAGCAGTACTTC.

The table lists this clonotype with a few counts. The CDR3 spells CASSPRVRRDTEAFF. The CDR3 bases are TGTGCCAGCTCCCCCCGGGTAAGACGGGACACTGAAGCTTTCTTT. The chain uses TRBV18 and TRBJ1-1; unclear D gene. Germline loops: CDR1 KGHSH, CDR2 LQKENI. Trimming shortened V by 6 bases and J by 3 bases, and 17 bases separated the two germline ends. The CDR3 has 15 amino acids. The whole variable domain, filled in from reference TRBV18 and TRBJ1-1, reads NAGVMQNPRHLVRRRGQEARLRCSPMKGHSHVYWYRQLPEEGLKFMVYLQKENIIDESGMPKERFSAEFPKEGPSILRIQQVVRGDSAAYFCASSPRVRRDTEAFFGQGTRLTVV.

This chain uses TRBV7-9 with TRBJ2-1; 9 positions agree with TRBD1. V lost 4 bases and J lost 5; bases outside the gene matches: 9. The CDR3 is made up of 16 amino acids. Germline assignment: CDR1 SEHNR and CDR2 FQNEAQ (reference sequence). The chain's CDR3 is CASSSYRDRDHNEQFF. The CDR3, as DNA: TGTGCCAGCAGCTCTTACCGGGACAGGGATCACAATGAGCAGTTCTTC.

This clonotype came up many times. The V call is TRBV6-2 or TRBV6-3, the J call TRBJ1-1; 9 bases are shared with TRBD1. CDR3 length: 15 residues. The trim removed 6 bases at V and 6 bases at J, leaving 11 bases unmatched. Per germline, CDR1 MNHEY and CDR2 SVGEGT. The CDR3 DNA reads TGTGCCAGCAGGCGTGGGACAGGGTTTTTCGCTGAAGCTTTCTTT. The encoded protein is CASRRGTGFFAEAFF.

At least ten counts were recorded for this clonotype. The V and J genes are TRBV6-5 and TRBJ1-1; D perhaps matches TRBD1 (5 bases). The CDR3 loop spans 14 amino acids. Germline lookup yields CDR1 MNHEY and CDR2 SVGAGI. With 4 bases removed from V and 4 bases from J, the gap between germline ends came to 13 bases. DNA for the CDR3: TGTGCCAGCAGTTGGGCCGGGGCAGGCACTGAAGCTTTCTTT. It specifies CASSWAGAGTEAFF.

V is TRBV9 and J is TRBJ2-3; tentatively, D is TRBD1 or TRBD2 (5 bases each). The CDR3 has 15 residues. Germline V CDR1 and CDR2: SGDLS, YYNGEE. With 6 bases removed from V and 4 bases from J, the gap between germline ends came to 18 bases. The CDR3 nucleotides are TGTGCCAGCACCTTAACCGGGACCCTGCCAGATACGCAGTATTTT. It yields the protein CASTLTGTLPDTQYF.

This clonotype was recorded at least ten times. V and J are TRBV6-2 or TRBV6-3 and TRBJ1-2; no firm D call. Trimming cost V 6 bases and J 8 bases, with 7 bases left between them. Per germline, CDR1 MNHEY and CDR2 SVGEGT. The CDR3 runs to 10 residues. CDR3 in amino acids: CASRAGGYTF. CDR3 in DNA: TGTGCCAGCAGGGCAGGAGGCTACACCTTC.

This clonotype was seen a few times. V and J are TRBV20-1 and TRBJ2-1, with 7 positions matching TRBD1. CDR3 length equals 14 residues. After removal of 6 bases from V and 0 bases from J, the junction contained 5 bases not matched to a gene. The germline gives CDR1 DFQATT, CDR2 SNEGSKA (reference sequence). CDR3: CSAQTGRSYNEQFF. Written as DNA, the CDR3 is TGCAGTGCCCAGACAGGGCGCTCCTACAATGAGCAGTTCTTC.

The chain uses TRBV3-1 and TRBJ2-5, with D possibly matching TRBD2 (5 bases). The germline V gene encodes CDR1 LGHDT and CDR2 YNNKEL (reference sequence). The CDR3 runs to 15 residues. V shed 2 bases and J shed 3 bases, with 13 bases lying between them. The CDR3 loop reads CASSQNLGGEETQYF. The CDR3 nucleotides read TGTGCCAGCAGCCAAAATCTAGGAGGTGAAGAGACCCAGTACTTC.

The rearrangement uses TRBV6-5 and TRBJ1-1, with D possibly being TRBD1 (6 bases). CDR1 and CDR2 (germline): MNHEY, SVGAGI. The CDR3 covers 13 residues. Trimming removed 6 bases from V and 4 bases from J, with 12 bases in between. CDR3 protein: CASRGGAGTEAFF. CDR3 bases: TGTGCCAGCAGAGGGGGGGCCGGCACTGAAGCTTTCTTT.

This chain uses TRBV11-2 with TRBJ2-5; the D is unclear. Trimming removed 5 bases from V and 3 bases from J, with 10 bases in between. The CDR3 is made up of 13 amino acids. Germline values: CDR1 SGHAT, CDR2 FQNNGV. The CDR3 nucleotides are TGTGCCAGCAGCGCCCCGTACGAAGAGACCCAGTACTTC. This gives the protein CASSAPYEETQYF.

This clonotype was detected a few times. The chain is built from TRBV10-3 and TRBJ1-2; 9 nucleotides align to TRBD1. In germline, CDR1 is ENHRY, CDR2 SYGVKD. Trimming removed 6 bases from V and 5 bases from J; junction bases left unmatched: 13. The CDR3 covers 16 residues. This chain's CDR3 is CAIRLALRDREYGYTF. Here the CDR3 DNA reads TGTGCCATCAGGCTGGCCTTAAGGGACAGGGAATATGGCTACACCTTC.

V usage is TRBV7-6 and J usage is TRBJ2-3; D perhaps matches TRBD1 (6 bases). Trimming cost V 4 bases and J 4 bases, with 9 bases left between them. Germline CDR1 reads SGHVS; CDR2 reads FNYEAQ. This CDR3 has 13 residues. The DNA of the CDR3 is TGTGCCAGCAGCTCCACAGGGTCAGATACGCAGTATTTT. Amino acids: CASSSTGSDTQYF.

The CDR3 DNA reads as TGCAGCGTGGGGACGTTGTACCAAGAGACCCAGTACTTC. The encoded protein is CSVGTLYQETQYF. The rearrangement uses TRBV29-1 and TRBJ2-5; D assignment may be TRBD1 or TRBD2 (5 bases each). Looked up from germline, CDR1 is SQVTM and CDR2 is ANQGSEA. Between the trimmed V and J ends, which lost 6 bases and 0 bases, there was a span of 11 bases. The CDR3 has 13 amino acids. Variable domain in full (rest from reference TRBV29-1 and TRBJ2-5): SAVISQKPSRDICQRGTSLTIQCQVDSQVTMMFWYRQQPGQSLTLIATANQGSEATYESGFVIDKFPISRPNLTFSTLTVSNMSPEDSSIYLCSVGTLYQETQYFGPGTRLLVL.

The chain uses TRBV29-1 and TRBJ2-5; TRBD1 matches 8 bases. The junction had 1 base not matched to a gene; V was cut back by 7 bases and J by 3 bases. Per the germline V gene, CDR1 is SQVTM and CDR2 is ANQGSEA. CDR3 length: 11 residues. The CDR3 sequence is CSADREETQYF. The CDR3 DNA follows: TGCAGCGCGGACAGGGAAGAGACCCAGTACTTC.

The chain employs TRBV7-2 and TRBJ2-1, with 8 bases lining up with TRBD2. Losses at the gene ends were 5 bases for V and 6 bases for J; bases not matched to a gene: 6. CDR1 SGHTA and CDR2 FQGNSA come from the germline V gene. The CDR3 spans 14 residues. The CDR3: CASSRGGQLNEQFF. In DNA form, the CDR3 reads TGTGCCAGCAGCCGGGGGGGCCAACTCAATGAGCAGTTCTTC.

This clonotype was counted many times. The chain uses TRBV9 and TRBJ2-5; 7 positions agree with TRBD2. This CDR3 has 14 residues. CDR1 SGDLS and CDR2 YYNGEE come from the germline V gene. V trimming: 0 bases; J trimming: 5 bases; junction bases outside the gene matches: 4. CDR3 nucleotides: TGTGCCAGCAGCGTAGTGGGTAGCGGGGAGACCCAGTACTTC. The encoded protein is CASSVVGSGETQYF. Together with reference TRBV9 and TRBJ2-5, the CDR3 gives the full variable domain: DSGVTQTPKHLITATGQRVTLRCSPRSGDLSVYWYQQSLDQGLQFLIQYYNGEERAKGNILERFSAQQFPDLHSELNLSSLELGDSALYFCASSVVGSGETQYFGPGTRLLVL.

V usage is TRBV6-2 or TRBV6-3 and J usage is TRBJ2-7; D might be TRBD2 (5 bases). Germline CDR1 and CDR2: MNHEY and SVGEGT. Trimming pared 8 bases from V and 7 bases from J, leaving 12 bases between. The CDR3 consists of 11 residues. CDR3 loop: CASDSRGEQYF. CDR3 bases: TGTGCCAGCGATTCCAGAGGGGAGCAGTACTTC.

This clonotype was recorded a few times. The chain links TRBV6-6 to TRBJ1-1; D may be TRBD1 (6 bases). Deletions cut 6 bases from V and 3 bases from J, with 14 bases between. CDR1 is MNHNY, CDR2 SVGAGI, per germline (reference sequence). The CDR3 totals 14 residues. The CDR3 sequence: CASSLGGQYTEAFF. CDR3 bases: TGTGCCAGCAGCCTGGGTGGACAGTACACTGAAGCTTTCTTT.

This clonotype was seen many times. One junction end does not reproduce the germline sequence, and a read error may be involved. The chain uses TRBV28 and TRBJ2-7; unclear D gene. The CDR3 length is 10 residues. CDR1 is MDHEN, CDR2 SYDVKM, per germline. CDR3 protein: CASSLGDLDF. The DNA of the CDR3 is TGTGCCAGCAGTTTGGGCGATCTCGACTTC.

This chain links TRBV3-1 with TRBJ2-3; D call uncertain. V lost 5 bases and J lost 2, with 8 bases in between. The germline V gene encodes CDR1 LGHDT and CDR2 YNNKEL (reference sequence). This CDR3 has 13 amino acids. The CDR3 nucleotides read TGTGCCAGCAGCGGTAGCTTCACAGATACGCAGTATTTT. Translated: CASSGSFTDTQYF.

The chain joins TRBV6-6 to TRBJ1-2, with D unclear. Between the trimmed V and J ends, which lost 6 bases and 2 bases, there was a span of 10 bases. Germline loops: CDR1 MNHNY, CDR2 SVGAGI (reference sequence). The CDR3 is made up of 13 amino acids. CDR3 loop: CASSPDGNYGYTF. CDR3 bases: TGTGCCAGCAGCCCGGACGGAAACTATGGCTACACCTTC.